What follows are 28 T cell receptor beta chains derived from one specimen sequenced in a study of beta chain features in type 1 diabetes. Isolated RNA was reverse transcribed in full, so expressed TCRB transcripts were sequenced. Sequenced by immunoSEQ multiplex PCR; TCRdb stores in-frame clones only, minus some. Of about 140,000 clones listed, 9.5% to 10% are singletons. The source material was central memory CD4+ T cells from blood. These receptors were obtained from a woman between 35 and 50 years old in good health.

This clone was counted between two and nine times. This chain joins TRBV10-3 and TRBJ2-1, with TRBD2 matching 9 bases. The length of the CDR3 is 15 residues. With 3 bases clipped from V and 8 bases from J, the junction kept 8 bases outside the gene matches. CDR1 and CDR2 (germline): ENHRY, SYGVKD. The chain's CDR3 is CAISDGGGATDEQFF. CDR3 DNA sequence: TGTGCCATCAGTGATGGCGGGGGGGCCACGGATGAGCAGTTCTTC.

This clone turned up a few times. The V gene is TRBV21-1, the J gene TRBJ1-4; the D call in the table, TRBD1, was not verified against the DNA. TRBV21-1 corresponds to a pseudogene. This CDR3 has 15 residues. CDR3 bases: TGTGCCAGCAGCAAAGATCGGCAGGGAAAAGAAAAACTGTTTTTT. As protein: CASSKDRQGKEKLFF.

This clone was detected ten times or more. J is TRBJ1-2 and V is TRBV6-1; 8 bases align to TRBD1. The CDR3 totals 16 residues. The V and J ends lost 4 bases and 3 bases, in that order; junction bases with no gene match: 10. Germline CDR1 MNHNS, CDR2 SASEGT. The CDR3 protein is CASSAQASGGYYGYTF. The CDR3 region has the DNA TGTGCCAGCAGTGCCCAAGCGTCAGGGGGCTACTATGGCTACACCTTC.

V is TRBV13 and J is TRBJ1-5, with no clear D. Germline CDR1 PRHDT, CDR2 FYEKMQ (reference sequence). Trimming removed 6 bases from V and 4 bases from J, with 7 bases in between. The CDR3 is made up of 12 amino acids. Here the CDR3 DNA reads TGTGCCAGCAGTCTTTTTAATCAGCCCCAGCATTTT. As protein: CASSLFNQPQHF.

A few counts support this clone. This chain connects TRBV5-4 to TRBJ2-5, with 8 bases fitting TRBD2. V shed 4 bases and J 5 bases; nucleotides not matched to a gene: 10. This CDR3 spans 15 amino acids. Germline V gene data show CDR1 as SGHNT and CDR2 as YYREEE (reference sequence). DNA of the CDR3: TGTGCCAGCAGCGGATACGGGGGGGCGTGGGAGACCCAGTACTTC. Protein product: CASSGYGGAWETQYF.

This clone was seen only a few times. J is TRBJ2-7 and V is TRBV4-2, with TRBD2 matching 16 bases. CDR1 is LGHNA and CDR2 is YNFKEQ in the germline V gene. CDR3 length: 19 residues. V trimming: 0 bases; J trimming: 2 bases; junction bases outside the gene matches: 7. DNA of the CDR3: TGTGCCAGCAGCCAAGAGCCAGGGACTAGCGGGGGGGCAACCTACGAGCAGTACTTC. Protein: CASSQEPGTSGGATYEQYF.

This clone was seen only a few times. This sequence joins TRBV18 and TRBJ2-1; TRBD1 is a possible D gene (6 bases). This CDR3 has 15 residues. The V gene lost 3 bases and the J gene lost 9 bases, with 18 bases spanning the gap. In germline, CDR1 is KGHSH, CDR2 LQKENI. The CDR3 reads CASSPGAGVVGEQFF. The CDR3 nucleotides are TGTGCCAGCTCACCGGGTGCAGGGGTAGTCGGTGAGCAGTTCTTC.

This sequence joins TRBV18 and TRBJ2-5; 15 bases fit TRBD2. Germline CDR1 and CDR2: KGHSH and LQKENI. The CDR3 runs to 17 residues. V trimming: 3 bases; J trimming: 5 bases; junction bases outside the gene matches: 7. This CDR3 is CASSPWTSGGVRETQYF. CDR3 in DNA: TGTGCCAGCTCACCGTGGACTAGCGGGGGGGTTCGGGAGACCCAGTACTTC.

The chain links TRBV6-1 to TRBJ2-2; 10 positions agree with TRBD2. CDR1 is MNHNS and CDR2 is SASEGT in the germline V gene. This CDR3 spans 15 amino acids. With V trimmed by 5 bases and J by 8 bases, 8 bases remained unmatched. The CDR3 reads CASSIGTSVTGELFF. CDR3 nucleotide sequence: TGTGCCAGCAGTATCGGGACTAGCGTGACAGGGGAGCTGTTTTTT.

The table lists this clone with a few counts. The gene calls are TRBV19 and TRBJ2-7; 9 nucleotides line up with TRBD2. The CDR3 has 14 amino acids. Per the germline V gene, CDR1 is LNHDA and CDR2 is SQIVND (reference sequence). V was pared by 4 bases and J by 3 bases, with 4 bases of the junction left unmatched. The CDR3 here is CASSSGGARYEQYF. The DNA of the CDR3 is TGTGCCAGTAGTAGCGGGGGGGCCCGCTACGAGCAGTACTTC. Full variable domain (rest looked up from reference TRBV19 and TRBJ2-7): DGGITQSPKYLFRKEGQNVTLSCEQNLNHDAMYWYRQDPGQGLRLIYYSQIVNDFQKGDIAEGYSVSREKKESFPLTVTSAQKNPTAFYLCASSSGGARYEQYFGPGTRLTVT.

The chain combines TRBV5-1 with TRBJ1-1, with 7 bases matching TRBD1. The CDR3 spans 15 residues. The trim removed 0 bases at V and 0 bases at J, leaving 2 bases unmatched. Germline CDR1 is SGHRS and CDR2 is YFSETQ. The CDR3 coding sequence is TGCGCCAGCAGCTTGGACGGGACAGTGAACACTGAAGCTTTCTTT. It translates to CASSLDGTVNTEAFF.

This clone has only one observation. The chain joins TRBV2 to TRBJ1-5; tentative D call: TRBD1 (6 bases). Germline CDR1 reads SNHLY; CDR2 reads FYNNEI. The CDR3 is 13 residues long. V was pared by 5 bases and J by 7 bases, with 12 bases between. DNA of the CDR3: TGTGCCAGCAGTACAGGGTTTGAGCAGCCCCAGCATTTT. Translation gives CASSTGFEQPQHF.

This clone was seen a handful of times. This sequence joins TRBV7-2 and TRBJ2-7; 7 bases line up with TRBD1. This CDR3 comprises 14 residues. Trimming at V came to 5 bases and at J to 0 bases, leaving 4 bases not matched to a gene. Germline CDR1 reads SGHTA; CDR2 reads FQGNSA. CDR3 DNA sequence: TGTGCCAGCAGCGCCTCAGGGGGCTCCTACGAGCAGTACTTC. Amino acids: CASSASGGSYEQYF.

J is TRBJ1-6 and V is TRBV18; tentative D call: TRBD1 (5 bases). Germline CDR1 reads KGHSH; CDR2 reads LQKENI. The V and J ends lost 2 bases and 10 bases respectively, with 18 bases between them. This CDR3 comprises 16 residues. This CDR3 is CASSPAGGTMGSPLHF. The CDR3 coding sequence is TGTGCCAGCTCACCAGCCGGCGGGACGATGGGGTCACCCCTCCACTTT. Supplemented by reference TRBV18 and TRBJ1-6, the full variable domain reads NAGVMQNPRHLVRRRGQEARLRCSPMKGHSHVYWYRQLPEEGLKFMVYLQKENIIDESGMPKERFSAEFPKEGPSILRIQQVVRGDSAAYFCASSPAGGTMGSPLHFGNGTRLTVT.

This chain joins TRBV5-1 and TRBJ2-5, with 8 nucleotides matching TRBD1. Germline values: CDR1 SGHRS, CDR2 YFSETQ. This CDR3 has 14 residues. J lost 5 bases, V lost 5 bases, and 8 bases had no gene match. CDR3 protein: CASRVPGGPETQYF. The CDR3 DNA follows: TGCGCCAGCAGAGTCCCAGGGGGCCCGGAGACCCAGTACTTC.

This clone was recorded a few times. The chain combines TRBV14 with TRBJ2-1; the D gene is possibly TRBD1 (6 bases). Trimming cost V 4 bases and J 6 bases, with 19 bases left between them. The CDR3 is made up of 16 amino acids. Germline V gene sequence: CDR1 SGHDN, CDR2 FVKESK. The CDR3 spells CASSLLGTGLGNEQFF. The CDR3, as DNA: TGTGCCAGCAGCCTACTGGGAACAGGGCTGGGCAATGAGCAGTTCTTC.

This clone has only a few counts. The chain carries TRBV27 and TRBJ2-1; weak D call: TRBD2 (7 bases). Germline V CDR1 and CDR2: MNHEY, SMNVEV (reference sequence). Trimming took 4 bases from V and 0 from J, leaving 19 bases between them. This CDR3 has 18 residues. CDR3 in amino acids: CASSSPGGLPSSYNEQFF. The CDR3 coding sequence is TGTGCCAGCAGTTCTCCCGGGGGGCTGCCGAGCTCCTACAATGAGCAGTTCTTC.

The table lists this clone with a few counts. This chain links TRBV19 with TRBJ1-1; the D is unclear. V lost 6 bases and J lost 7, with 9 bases in between. From germline, CDR1 is LNHDA and CDR2 SQIVND (reference sequence). This CDR3 has 11 residues. The DNA for the CDR3 is TGTGCCAGTAGAGCGGGCTTTGAAGCTTTCTTT. Amino acid sequence: CASRAGFEAFF.

This clone showed up just a few times. The V call is TRBV7-2, the J call TRBJ2-7; no reliable D call. Germline CDR1 reads SGHTA; CDR2 reads FQGNSA. This CDR3 is 14 amino acids long. Deletions cut 0 bases from V and 2 bases from J, with 8 bases between. CDR3 DNA sequence: TGTGCCAGCAGCTTAGCCAGTCCCGCCTACGAGCAGTACTTC. Its translation: CASSLASPAYEQYF.

The chain has TRBV9 and TRBJ2-3, with 7 bases fitting TRBD1. Losses at the gene ends were 3 bases for V and 5 bases for J; bases not matched to a gene: 6. Germline-derived CDR1 and CDR2 are SGDLS and YYNGEE. CDR3 length: 14 amino acids. The CDR3 sequence: CASSGYDREDTQYF. The CDR3, as DNA: TGTGCCAGCAGCGGATACGACAGGGAAGATACGCAGTATTTT.

V gene TRBV6-5 combines with J gene TRBJ1-2, with 9 bases identical to TRBD1. V gave up 6 bases and J gave up 2 bases; unmatched junction bases: 7. The length of the CDR3 is 15 residues. Germline CDR1 MNHEY, CDR2 SVGAGI. As DNA, the CDR3 is TGTGCCAGCAGCTCCGAAGACAGGGGGAACTATGGCTACACCTTC. It translates to CASSSEDRGNYGYTF.

Only a few counts were recorded for this clone. The rearrangement links TRBV11-2 to TRBJ2-7; 7 nucleotides match TRBD2. The CDR3 is 16 amino acids. Germline V gene sequence: CDR1 SGHAT, CDR2 FQNNGV. J gave up 2 bases and V 0 bases, and 7 bases lay outside the gene matches. This chain's CDR3 is CASSLDRLAIAYEQYF. The DNA of the CDR3 is TGTGCCAGCAGCTTAGATCGACTAGCTATCGCCTACGAGCAGTACTTC.

This clone was counted between two and nine times. This chain links TRBV6-5 with TRBJ1-2; D perhaps matches TRBD1 (5 bases). This CDR3 contains 13 residues. Germline values: CDR1 MNHEY, CDR2 SVGAGI. Trimming removed 4 bases from V and 6 bases from J, with 12 bases in between. DNA for the CDR3: TGTGCCAGCAGTTTCGACAGCAGAAATGGCTACACCTTC. This encodes CASSFDSRNGYTF.

This clone was observed a few times. The chain joins TRBV6-6 to TRBJ1-4; 7 bases agree with TRBD1. The CDR3 contains 14 residues. Germline CDR1 is MNHNY and CDR2 is SVGAGI (reference sequence). V lost 6 bases and J lost 4; bases outside the gene matches: 5. The CDR3 sequence: CASRKTGINEKLFF. Here the CDR3 DNA reads TGTGCCAGCAGGAAGACAGGGATTAATGAAAAACTGTTTTTT.

This clone showed up just a few times. V and J are TRBV2 and TRBJ2-3; no clear D. Per the germline V gene, CDR1 is SNHLY and CDR2 is FYNNEI. V lost 0 bases and J 1 base, leaving 8 bases between the germline ends. The CDR3 has 15 amino acids. The CDR3 sequence: CASSEAPVGTDTQYF. CDR3 nucleotide sequence: TGTGCCAGCAGTGAAGCGCCGGTGGGCACAGATACGCAGTATTTT.

The chain recombines TRBV5-1 with TRBJ2-3; maybe TRBD1 (5 bases). V lost 2 bases and J lost 4, with 14 bases in between. Looked up from germline, CDR1 is SGHRS and CDR2 is YFSETQ. The CDR3 is 15 amino acids. CDR3 coding DNA: TGCGCCAGCAGCTTCGACCAAGGGGCGGCAGATACGCAGTATTTT. Translation: CASSFDQGAADTQYF.

CDR3 protein: CAIMGGGGLNTEAFF. The CDR3 DNA follows: TGTGCCATCATGGGCGGGGGCGGACTGAACACTGAAGCTTTCTTT. V and J are TRBV10-3 and TRBJ1-1; possible D gene TRBD1, 6 bases. The ends were cut back, 7 bases at V and 0 bases at J, with 15 bases in the middle. This CDR3 spans 15 amino acids. From germline, CDR1 is ENHRY and CDR2 SYGVKD.

This clone was counted only a few times. The genes are TRBV4-3 and TRBJ2-3; D is perhaps TRBD2 (5 bases). The CDR3 runs 17 residues. Germline lookup yields CDR1 LGHNA and CDR2 YSLEER. Trimming stripped 1 base from V and 6 bases from J, with 20 bases between. As DNA, the CDR3 is TGCGCCAGCAGCCAAGGGAGCGGTCTTGAGGCGTCCGATACGCAGTATTTT. Its translation: CASSQGSGLEASDTQYF.